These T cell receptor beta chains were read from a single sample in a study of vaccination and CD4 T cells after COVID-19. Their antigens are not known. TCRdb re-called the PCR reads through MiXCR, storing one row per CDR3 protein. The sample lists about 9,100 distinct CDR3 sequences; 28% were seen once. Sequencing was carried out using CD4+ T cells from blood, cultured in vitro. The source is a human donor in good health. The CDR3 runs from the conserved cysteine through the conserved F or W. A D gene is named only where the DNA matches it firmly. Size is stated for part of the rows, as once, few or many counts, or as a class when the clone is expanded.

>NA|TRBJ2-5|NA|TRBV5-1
TGCGCCAGCAGCTTGGAGGGGGACCAGTACTTC
CASSLEGDQYF
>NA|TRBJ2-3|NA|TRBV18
TGTGCCAGCTCCCCAACCGGCCCAGATACGCAGTATTTT
CASSPTGPDTQYF
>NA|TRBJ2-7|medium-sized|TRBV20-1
TGCAGTGCTAGGAATGGAGCCGAGCAGTACTTC
CSARNGAEQYF
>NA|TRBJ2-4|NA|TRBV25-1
TGTGCCAGCAGTGATGGTGGGGCAGGGAAAAACATTCAGTACTTC
CASSDGGAGKNIQYF
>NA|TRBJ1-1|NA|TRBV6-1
TGTGCCAGCAACCGACTCAACACTGAAGCTTTCTTT
CASNRLNTEAFF
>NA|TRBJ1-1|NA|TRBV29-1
TGCAGCGTTCAGGCCCGAGCCACTGAAGCTTTCTTT
CSVQARATEAFF
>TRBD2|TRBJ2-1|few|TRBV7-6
TGTGCCAGCAGCTTGAGCGGGGCAAACAATGAGCAGTTCTTC
CASSLSGANNEQFF
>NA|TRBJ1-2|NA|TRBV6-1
TGTGCCAGCAAAACGACAGTCTCTAACTATGGCTACACCTTC
CASKTTVSNYGYTF
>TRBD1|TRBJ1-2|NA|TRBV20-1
TGCAGTGCTAGAGGGGACAGGGCAATCATCGGCGGCTACACCTTC
CSARGDRAIIGGYTF
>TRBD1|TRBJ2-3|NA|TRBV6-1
TGTGCCAGCAGGGACAGGGGCCCAGATACGCAGTATTTT
CASRDRGPDTQYF
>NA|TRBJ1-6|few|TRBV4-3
TGCGCCAGCAGCCACGGGAGGTCACCCCTCCACTTT
CASSHGRSPLHF
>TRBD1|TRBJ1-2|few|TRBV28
TGTGCCAGCAGTTTAACAGGGGGCGTCAACTATGGCTACACCTTC
CASSLTGGVNYGYTF
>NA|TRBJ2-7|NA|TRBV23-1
TGCGCCAGCAGTCAACCCCCGGAAGGGGATCACTACGAGCAGTACTTC
CASSQPPEGDHYEQYF
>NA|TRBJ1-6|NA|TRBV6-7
TGTGCCACCCTCTTTCCCGTTCGGGACGGCTATAATTCACCCCTCCACTTT
CATLFPVRDGYNSPLHF
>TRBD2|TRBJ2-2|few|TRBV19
TGTGCCAGTAGTCCCCTAGTGGGGGGGACTTCCAGCGGGGAGCTGTTTTTT
CASSPLVGGTSSGELFF
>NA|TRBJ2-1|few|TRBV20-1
TGCAGTGCTATGGACAGCCCCTTAGGTGGGAATGAGCAGTTCTTC
CSAMDSPLGGNEQFF
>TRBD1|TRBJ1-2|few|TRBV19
TGTGCCAGTAGTTCTCACGGGGACAGAAGAGCTAACTATGGCTACACCTTC
CASSSHGDRRANYGYTF
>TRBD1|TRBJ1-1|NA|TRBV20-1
TGCAGTGCTGGGGGACAGGTGGGGACTGAAGCTTTCTTT
CSAGGQVGTEAFF
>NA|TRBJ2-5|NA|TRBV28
TGTGCCAGCAGCACACAAACAGGGTACCAAGAGACCCAGTACTTC
CASSTQTGYQETQYF
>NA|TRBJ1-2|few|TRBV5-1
TGCGCCAGCAGCTTGGACAGGGAAGCAGATGGCTACACCTTC
CASSLDREADGYTF
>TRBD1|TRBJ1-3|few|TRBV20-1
TGCAGTGCTGAGATAGGGGGCTCGGGAAACACCATATATTTT
CSAEIGGSGNTIYF
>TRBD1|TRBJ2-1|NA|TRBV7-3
TGTGCCAGCAGCGCCACAGGGGGCTCCTACAATGAGCAGTTCTTC
CASSATGGSYNEQFF
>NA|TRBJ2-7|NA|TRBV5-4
TGTGCCAGCAGCCCGGCCAATCGCGAGCAGTACTTC
CASSPANREQYF
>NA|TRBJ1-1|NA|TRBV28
TGTGCCAGCAGTTTAGCTAGTATGGACGTGTTAACTGAAGCTTTCTTT
CASSLASMDVLTEAFF
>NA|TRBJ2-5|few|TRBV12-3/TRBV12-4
TGTGCCAGCAGTTTAAGGGACCAAGAGACCCAGTACTTC
CASSLRDQETQYF